Described below is a single TCR beta chain sequence and its context. The specificity of this receptor is unknown. Base qualities are not at hand, and no much larger clone is one base apart. The sample comes from a study of shared clonotypes between healthy human individuals (dated by TCRdb to about 2020). Concerning the study at large: The cohort comprised two women and a few men aged 18 to 49 years. For each donor, CD4 naive and CD4 memory were each given three plates, CD8 naive was given two plates, and CD8 memory was given one plate. To increase sequencing depth and limit assay-specific biases, different laboratories used diverse techniques to prepare libraries and sequence TCR repertoires. To estimate repertoire size and how much clonotypes are shared between individuals, the study performed deep sequencing of blood TCR repertoires from roughly five healthy adults. Between about 0.94 and 10 billion PBMCs per donor were obtained by leukapheresis.

Results and caveats for the whole study, not just this receptor: Sampling was limited to blood, and TCR repertoires in tissue likely differ from TCR repertoires in blood. Because the study included only a small number of donors, the genetic and exposure-history diversity represented was limited. Estimated clonotype richness was generally larger for naive than for memory subsets. Across four donors, approximately 5% of naive CD4, more than 3% of naive CD8, approximately 2.5% of memory CD4, and 0.3% to 0.45% of memory CD8 clonotypes were shared. Clonotypes shared by all four sorted-subset donors showed higher generation probabilities than non-shared clonotypes. Based on pairwise subsampling, the degree of clonotype sharing among donors was expected to be affected by sequencing depth. Incomplete sequencing was indicated by rarefaction of sorted-subset datasets, despite the large sequencing depth.

Using the deep immunoSEQ assay, multiplex PCR amplified TCR CDR3 regions from genomic DNA. Genomic DNA extracted from each cell subset was distributed evenly over all wells of several immunoSEQ 96-well plates, and each plate served as one replicate. For sorted subsets, each replicate PCR was loaded with about 200 ng genomic DNA, equivalent to about 30,000 T cell genomes. The purified libraries were quantified using a Qubit 3.0 fluorometer, sized with a Bioanalyzer 2100, and then quantified again using the KAPA Library Quantification kit. Each immunoSEQ 96-well plate was sequenced on its own single-read 150-cycle Illumina NextSeq 550 flow cell. From the authors' description of their analysis: Because the immunoSEQ output held only junctional sequences and lacked quality scores, the filtering could not match the filtering applied to full-length reads. Sequences were annotated with PyIR, a Python wrapper for IgBLAST v1.9, using IMGT germline references to assign V/J genes and CDR3. Any read was removed if the V/J assignment was weak (E-value above 1e-6), the CDR3 was missing, or the read contained stop codons, out-of-frame junctions, or ambiguous translated residues. V3J clonotypes were defined by identical inferred V gene, J gene, and CDR3 amino acid sequence. Percentage overlap between repertoires was calculated by dividing the number of shared unique clonotypes by the size of the smaller repertoire. Three approaches were used to assess repertoire richness: RTK rarefaction, the Chao1 estimator, and Recon v2.1 estimates of unobserved clonotypes. Generation probabilities for all TCRbeta clonotypes obtained by the gDNA method from a handful of donors were computed using OLGA. In TCRdb, the immuneACCESS table is reduced to in-frame sequences with V and J assigned. These tables do not hold every clone; where another copy was compared, an unresolved V gene accounts for under half, and the others remain unexplained. For V, J and clone size, that table is used; D and trimming come from the DNA. Across this sample there are a few million clones, with 80% to 95% seen only once. The top ten constitute approximately 0.4% of the sample.

For this chain, trimming is 7 bases at the V end and 8 bases at the J end, and the number of junction bases without a gene match is 7. There are 14 amino acids in the CDR3, from cysteine to phenylalanine inclusive. The sequence is cut down to CDR3 DNA, 42 bases in frame from base 1. The germline V gene gives CDR1 as SGHRS and CDR2 as YFSETQ. Healthy HIV-negative adults with no recently reported acute infections or vaccinations were included as donors. Every donor was a Caucasian adult living in Nashville, Tennessee, USA. CD4+ T cells were enriched through magnetic negative selection, after which naive cells were positively selected on CD45RA and the remaining negative fraction served as the memory subset. Blood was obtained by leukapheresis, after which PBMCs were separated by Ficoll-Histopaque density gradient centrifugation and cryopreserved in liquid nitrogen vapor phase. Analytical flow cytometry was used to check the purity and quantity of each magnetically sorted T cell population. From each sorted fraction, genomic DNA was isolated and quantified by UV absorbance on a Nanodrop 2000c.

The chain links TRBV5-1 with TRBJ2-1; 12 of the junction bases match TRBD2. This receptor was obtained from a man aged 18 to 30 in good health. Some clones in this sample may be carry-over from other donors' samples. Input material: naive CD4+ T cells from PBMCs. In light of the paper, this sample's cell subset or site label describes: CD45RA+ positively selected. At the DNA level, the sequence is TGCGCCAGCCGCCCGACTAGCGGGAGCTATGAGCAGTTCTTC. This gives the protein CASRPTSGSYEQFF.